The 11 T cell receptor beta chains in this list originate from one sample, sequenced in a study of blood T cell repertoires in COVID-19. TCRdb's table, derived via immunoSEQ multiplex PCR, lists solely in-frame clones and lacks some. This sample yields 250,000 or so clones, of which roughly nine tenths are seen a single time; 6.2% belongs to the top ten. Specimen: peripheral blood. Receptors were obtained from a man aged 55 to 70 with acute or convalescent COVID-19.

This clone appeared once. J is TRBJ2-7 and V is TRBV4-1, with TRBD2 identical over 9 bases. The ends lost 3 bases at V and 0 bases at J; junction bases unmatched: 12. Germline CDR1 and CDR2: MGHRA and YSYEKL. The CDR3 sequence is 18 residues long. CDR3 sequence reads: CASSHLPNSGSDSYEQYF. Written as DNA, the CDR3 is TGCGCCAGCAGCCACCTGCCTAATAGCGGGAGTGACTCCTACGAGCAGTACTTC.

V is TRBV6-2 or TRBV6-3 and J is TRBJ2-2; D gene uncertain. CDR3 size: 14 residues. The germline V gene encodes CDR1 MNHEY and CDR2 SVGEGT. The ends were cut back, 2 bases at V and 0 bases at J, with 4 bases in the middle. CDR3 bases: TGTGCCAGCAGTTACGCGCCGAACACCGGGGAGCTGTTTTTT. Translation gives CASSYAPNTGELFF.

The chain joins TRBV6-5 to TRBJ1-1; TRBD1 matches at 12 bases. This CDR3 region has 15 residues. CDR1 and CDR2 (germline): MNHEY, SVGAGI. Trimming took 7 bases from V and 5 from J; bases not matched to a gene: 8. CDR3 sequence (DNA): TGTGCCAGCATCGCCCGGGACAGGGGGCAGACTGAAGCTTTCTTT. Protein product: CASIARDRGQTEAFF.

The chain couples TRBV6-2 or TRBV6-3 to TRBJ1-2, with TRBD1 matching 7 bases. The germline gives CDR1 MNHEY, CDR2 SVGEGT. The CDR3 extends over 15 amino acids. V shed 6 bases and J 7 bases; nucleotides not matched to a gene: 14. The CDR3 sequence is CASSRRTTGVSGYTF. The CDR3, as DNA: TGTGCCAGCAGCCGACGAACCACAGGGGTCTCTGGCTACACCTTC.

The chain recombines TRBV7-2 with TRBJ2-7, with 14 bases fitting TRBD2. Trimming removed 4 bases from V and 3 bases from J; junction bases left unmatched: 14. The CDR3 loop spans 19 amino acids. CDR1 and CDR2 (germline): SGHTA, FQGNSA. CDR3 residues: CASSSRTSGRRWGGYEQYF. The CDR3 bases are TGTGCCAGCAGCTCACGGACTAGCGGGAGGCGTTGGGGAGGCTACGAGCAGTACTTC.

The chain employs TRBV7-6 and TRBJ2-2; D is possibly TRBD1 (5 bases). CDR1 and CDR2 from the germline V gene are SGHVS and FNYEAQ. Trimming stripped 10 bases from V and 0 bases from J, with 12 bases between. This CDR3 is 14 amino acids long. The DNA for the CDR3 is TGTGCCACGACGGAGACAGCGAACACCGGGGAGCTGTTTTTT. It codes for CATTETANTGELFF.

For the CDR3, the DNA is TGTGCCAGCAGTACGAAACAGGTCTCCCTTTTGAGCAATCAGCCCCAGCATTTT. It specifies CASSTKQVSLLSNQPQHF. This chain uses TRBV6-2 or TRBV6-3 with TRBJ1-5, with TRBD1 as a possible D gene (5 bases). Between the trimmed V and J ends, which lost 5 bases and 1 base, there was a span of 21 bases. This CDR3 is 18 amino acids long. Germline CDR1 MNHEY, CDR2 SVGEGT.

DNA for the CDR3: TGTGCCAGCAGCGGGGGACTAGCTTTGTCCACAGATACGCAGTATTTT. This encodes CASSGGLALSTDTQYF. The chain uses TRBV27 and TRBJ2-3; 9 nucleotides agree with TRBD2. Germline V gene sequence: CDR1 MNHEY, CDR2 SMNVEV (reference sequence). The CDR3 is made up of 16 amino acids. V lost 6 bases to trimming and J lost 2 bases; unmatched junction nucleotides: 9.

This clone appeared a few times. This same CDR3 is encoded by further DNA sequences in the sample. The chain recombines TRBV29-1 with TRBJ2-7; D gene unclear. The germline V and J ends were trimmed by 6 bases and 3 bases, with 6 bases remaining between them. Germline V gives CDR1 SQVTM, CDR2 ANQGSEA. CDR3 length: 10 amino acids. In DNA form, the CDR3 reads TGCAGCGTACTCGTCTACGAGCAGTACTTC. It translates to CSVLVYEQYF.

This CDR3 is CASAPKAGALNEQFF. In DNA form, the CDR3 reads TGTGCCAGCGCCCCCAAAGCGGGAGCGCTTAATGAGCAGTTCTTC. V gene TRBV3-1 (or the pseudogene TRBV3-2) combines with J gene TRBJ2-1, with 8 bases identical to TRBD2. Unmatched junction bases numbered 13, after V lost 8 bases and J lost 7 bases. The V gene's germline CDR1 is LGHDT and CDR2 YNNKEL (reference sequence). CDR3 length equals 15 residues.

The chain joins TRBV2 to TRBJ2-3; 10 positions agree with TRBD2. The germline V gene has CDR1 SNHLY and CDR2 FYNNEI. Unmatched junction bases numbered 14, after V lost 6 bases and J lost 2 bases. The CDR3 has 18 amino acids. The CDR3 reads CASSLPPSSGSTTDTQYF. In DNA, the CDR3 is TGTGCCAGCAGCCTCCCCCCTTCTAGCGGGAGTACCACAGATACGCAGTATTTT.